Listed here are 26 T cell receptor beta chains from one sample, sequenced in a study of T-cell memory formation after mild COVID-19. MiXCR, applied by TCRdb to the 5' RACE reads, yields one record per CDR3 protein. The data contain about 470,000 distinct CDR3 sequences, around 27% of them singletons. The sample was PBMCs or a T cell subset sorted from them (not recorded which). The source is an adult woman who had mild COVID-19 (a few samples of this study predate the infection). Cell type and time point are not known.

This clonotype was picked up a small number of times. V is TRBV15 and J is TRBJ2-7; possibly TRBD1 or TRBD2 for D (5 bases each). Germline lookup yields CDR1 LNHNV and CDR2 YYDKDF (reference sequence). The CDR3 extends over 12 amino acids. V lost 5 bases to trimming and J lost 2 bases, with 7 bases between them. DNA of the CDR3: TGTGCCACCAGCGAGGGGCCCTACGAGCAGTACTTC. Protein: CATSEGPYEQYF. Full variable domain (missing parts from reference TRBV15 and TRBJ2-7): DAMVIQNPRYQVTQFGKPVTLSCSQTLNHNVMYWYQQKSSQAPKLLFHYYDKDFNNEADTPDNFQSRRPNTSFCFLDIRSPGLGDTAMYLCATSEGPYEQYFGPGTRLTVT.

This clonotype came up a few times. This chain links TRBV7-2 with TRBJ2-1, with TRBD1 matching 8 bases. V was clipped by 3 bases and J by 7 bases; unmatched bases: 11. Germline V gene data show CDR1 as SGHTA and CDR2 as FQGNSA. The CDR3 contains 16 residues. CDR3 nucleotide sequence: TGTGCCAGCAGCTTTGAGCCCAGGGGGCGCGGGAATGAGCAGTTCTTC. This gives the protein CASSFEPRGRGNEQFF.

This clonotype was picked up a small number of times. The chain couples TRBV19 to TRBJ2-1; 12 nucleotides match TRBD2. CDR1 and CDR2 (germline): LNHDA, SQIVND (reference sequence). V dropped 5 bases and J dropped 13; count of bases not matched to a gene: 6. The CDR3 has 13 amino acids. CDR3 region: CASSLRLAGVQFF. In DNA form, the CDR3 reads TGTGCCAGTAGTCTCCGACTAGCGGGAGTACAGTTCTTC.

The gene calls are TRBV4-3 and TRBJ2-2; D might be TRBD2 (6 bases). The germline gives CDR1 LGHNA, CDR2 YSLEER. V lost 0 bases and J lost 6, with 14 bases in between. This CDR3 spans 16 amino acids. In nucleotides, the CDR3 is TGCGCCAGCAGCCAAGACTGGACTAAGAGGCCCGGGGAGCTGTTTTTT. Encoded protein: CASSQDWTKRPGELFF.

J is TRBJ1-1 and V is TRBV18; a possible D gene is TRBD1 (5 bases). Trimming left V 1 base short and J 5 bases short, with 11 bases between. The CDR3 loop spans 14 amino acids. Germline loops: CDR1 KGHSH, CDR2 LQKENI. For the CDR3, the DNA is TGTGCCAGCTCACCACGTCAGGGTGAGACTGAAGCTTTCTTT. It specifies CASSPRQGETEAFF.

This chain uses TRBV19 with TRBJ2-7, with D perhaps TRBD2 (5 bases). The CDR3 is made up of 14 amino acids. Germline CDR1 LNHDA, CDR2 SQIVND (reference sequence). V was pared by 5 bases and J by 2 bases, with 13 bases between. The CDR3 spells CASSVGVPTYEQYF. The CDR3 nucleotides read TGTGCCAGTAGTGTCGGGGTCCCGACCTACGAGCAGTACTTC.

This clonotype has ten or more counts. The chain joins TRBV7-3 to TRBJ2-3; D uncertain. This CDR3 is built from 13 residues. Trimming cost V 5 bases and J 4 bases, with 10 bases left between them. Germline values: CDR1 SGHTA, CDR2 FQGTGA. The CDR3 spells CASSDTVSDTQYF. In DNA form, the CDR3 reads TGTGCCAGCAGCGATACGGTTTCAGATACGCAGTATTTT.

This clonotype came up a few times. V gene TRBV12-3 or TRBV12-4 combines with J gene TRBJ2-7; no clear D gene. The CDR3 is 14 residues long. V shed 2 bases and J shed 4 bases, with 12 bases lying between them. The CDR3 protein is CASSLRPAGYEQYF. Written as DNA, the CDR3 is TGTGCCAGCAGTTTACGCCCCGCCGGATACGAGCAGTACTTC.

This clonotype was observed a few times. CDR3: CASSLQGTYTF. For the CDR3, the DNA is TGTGCCAGCAGCTTACAGGGTACCTACACCTTC. This chain links TRBV7-9 with TRBJ1-2; a possible D gene is TRBD1 (5 bases). The V and J ends lost 2 bases and 10 bases respectively, with 8 bases between them. The V gene's germline CDR1 is SEHNR and CDR2 FQNEAQ (reference sequence). This CDR3 is built from 11 residues.

The rearrangement joins TRBV20-1 to TRBJ1-2, with a possible D match to TRBD1 (5 bases). Germline CDR1 reads DFQATT; CDR2 reads SNEGSKA (reference sequence). CDR3 size: 14 residues. V was clipped by 6 bases and J by 8 bases, with 22 bases between them. CDR3 region: CSATPREGIQGYTF. In nucleotides, the CDR3 is TGCAGTGCCACCCCCAGGGAGGGGATTCAAGGCTACACCTTC.

This clonotype was seen a handful of times. Mismatch with germline at one junction end may stem from a read error. This sequence joins TRBV5-5 and TRBJ2-4; perhaps TRBD1 as D (5 bases). Germline CDR1 SGHKS, CDR2 YYEKEE (reference sequence). The CDR3 is 13 residues long. CDR3 DNA sequence: TGTGCCAGCAGCTTGGCCGATTCCGGACATGGGGACTTC. This gives the protein CASSLADSGHGDF.

This clonotype was seen a handful of times. The chain combines TRBV20-1 with TRBJ2-1, with D possibly matching TRBD2 (5 bases). CDR3 size: 11 residues. The germline CDR1 and CDR2 sequences are DFQATT and SNEGSKA (reference sequence). The V and J ends lost 3 bases and 5 bases respectively, with 5 bases between them. The CDR3 region is CSASGDNEQFF. The CDR3 nucleotides are TGCAGTGCTAGCGGGGACAATGAGCAGTTCTTC.

This rearrangement joins TRBV2 to TRBJ2-3; the match to TRBD2 covers 8 bases. CDR3 length equals 15 residues. V gave up 3 bases and J gave up 5 bases; unmatched junction bases: 7. Germline CDR1 reads SNHLY; CDR2 reads FYNNEI. The CDR3 loop reads CASSEWRAGGDTQYF. CDR3 sequence (DNA): TGTGCCAGCAGTGAGTGGAGGGCGGGGGGAGATACGCAGTATTTT.

This clonotype was seen more than once but under ten times. The chain couples TRBV5-6 to TRBJ2-3; 9 bases are a match to TRBD2. Per germline, CDR1 SGHDT and CDR2 YYEEEE. Trimming at V came to 2 bases and at J to 3 bases, leaving 7 bases not matched to a gene. The CDR3 is 16 residues long. The CDR3 DNA reads as TGTGCCAGCAGCTTTACCGGGACTAGCTCGACAGATACGCAGTATTTT. It specifies CASSFTGTSSTDTQYF.

The rearrangement joins TRBV18 to TRBJ2-7; 9 bases map to TRBD1. The CDR3 extends over 16 amino acids. CDR1 KGHSH and CDR2 LQKENI come from the germline V gene. With V trimmed by 0 bases and J by 4 bases, 7 bases remained unmatched. The CDR3 is CASSPPNRGHRYEQYF. The CDR3 coding sequence is TGTGCCAGCTCACCACCCAACAGGGGGCATCGTTACGAGCAGTACTTC.

This clonotype was found a few times. The gene calls are TRBV6-5 and TRBJ2-6; D is perhaps TRBD1 (5 bases). Trimming removed 6 bases from V and 4 bases from J, with 10 bases in between. There are 14 residues in the CDR3. The germline V gene has CDR1 MNHEY and CDR2 SVGAGI. The CDR3 protein is CASSLGQGANVLTF. In DNA, the CDR3 is TGTGCCAGCAGCCTGGGGCAGGGGGCCAACGTCCTGACTTTC.

This clonotype was seen only a few times. This chain connects TRBV6-1 to TRBJ1-2, with 12 nucleotides matching TRBD1. Germline V gene lookup returns CDR1 MNHNS and CDR2 SASEGT. This CDR3 comprises 16 residues. V was clipped by 4 bases and J by 4 bases; unmatched bases: 7. CDR3 in DNA: TGTGCCAGCAGTGCTTTAGGGACAGGGGGCGTCTATGGCTACACCTTC. It specifies CASSALGTGGVYGYTF.

This chain connects TRBV4-2 to TRBJ2-3; 14 bases match TRBD2. Losses at the gene ends were 4 bases for V and 1 base for J; bases not matched to a gene: 7. The CDR3 contains 18 residues. Per germline, CDR1 LGHNA and CDR2 YNFKEQ. CDR3 sequence reads: CASSPGTSGSRGTDTQYF. The DNA for the CDR3 is TGTGCCAGCAGCCCGGGGACTAGCGGGAGTAGGGGCACAGATACGCAGTATTTT.

The chain couples TRBV29-1 to TRBJ1-2; no firm D call. CDR3 length: 13 residues. CDR1 and CDR2 from the germline V gene are SQVTM and ANQGSEA. V gave up 4 bases and J gave up 4 bases, with 13 bases separating them. The CDR3 coding sequence is TGCAGCGTTGGTATGGCAGATACCTATGGCTACACCTTC. Protein: CSVGMADTYGYTF.

The J gene is TRBJ2-5, the V gene TRBV12-3 or TRBV12-4, with a tentative D call TRBD2 (6 bases). This CDR3 spans 15 amino acids. V lost 3 bases to trimming and J lost 2 bases, with 13 bases between them. The CDR3 sequence is CASSFGTPGQETQYF. DNA for the CDR3: TGTGCCAGCAGTTTTGGGACTCCCGGGCAAGAGACCCAGTACTTC.

This clonotype was seen a handful of times. This chain uses TRBV6-5 with TRBJ2-5; the D is unclear. Germline CDR1 MNHEY, CDR2 SVGAGI. The CDR3 sequence is 12 residues long. The ends were cut back, 8 bases at V and 5 bases at J, with 12 bases in the middle. CDR3 residues: CASGLGSETQYF. The CDR3 DNA sequence: TGTGCCAGCGGCCTAGGAAGCGAGACCCAGTACTTC.

This CDR3 is CASSAGLSSYEQYF. CDR3 DNA: TGTGCCAGCAGTGCGGGACTTAGCTCCTACGAGCAGTACTTC. The chain links TRBV2 to TRBJ2-7; D is perhaps TRBD2 (6 bases). The V gene's germline CDR1 is SNHLY and CDR2 FYNNEI. This CDR3 has 14 amino acids. V lost 4 bases, J lost 0 bases, and 10 bases lay in between.

The chain links TRBV20-1 to TRBJ2-1; 11 bases match TRBD2. Per the germline V gene, CDR1 is DFQATT and CDR2 is SNEGSKA (reference sequence). The V segment lost 1 base and the J segment 9 bases; nucleotides outside the gene matches: 8. The CDR3 is made up of 15 amino acids. CDR3 coding DNA: TGCAGTGCTAGAGTTTCGACTAGCGGGATCGGTGAGCAGTTCTTC. This sequence encodes CSARVSTSGIGEQFF.

This clonotype was counted between two and nine times. The chain is built from TRBV5-1 and TRBJ1-1; the match to TRBD1 covers 7 bases. The V segment lost 4 bases and the J segment 5 bases; nucleotides outside the gene matches: 11. CDR3 length: 15 amino acids. Germline lookup yields CDR1 SGHRS and CDR2 YFSETQ. The CDR3 DNA follows: TGCGCCAGCAGCGTTTTTACAGGGGACGCGACTGAAGCTTTCTTT. This translates into CASSVFTGDATEAFF.

Points on this clonotype: The junction departs from germline at one end; a sequencing error may be responsible. V usage is TRBV9 and J usage is TRBJ2-2; tentatively, D is TRBD2 (5 bases). Looked up from germline, CDR1 is SGDLS and CDR2 is YYNGEE. The CDR3 spans 16 residues. For the CDR3, the DNA is TGTGCCAACAGCGGATTTAGTAAGAGAAACACCGGGGAGCTGTTTTTT. It is translated as CANSGFSKRNTGELFF.

The rearrangement uses TRBV7-6 and TRBJ2-5; possible D gene TRBD2, 5 bases. V was clipped by 1 base and J by 2 bases, with 14 bases between them. CDR1 is SGHVS, CDR2 FNYEAQ, per germline. The CDR3 totals 16 residues. The CDR3 spells CASSLVFRGTQETQYF. The DNA for the CDR3 is TGTGCCAGCAGCTTAGTCTTTCGGGGTACTCAAGAGACCCAGTACTTC.